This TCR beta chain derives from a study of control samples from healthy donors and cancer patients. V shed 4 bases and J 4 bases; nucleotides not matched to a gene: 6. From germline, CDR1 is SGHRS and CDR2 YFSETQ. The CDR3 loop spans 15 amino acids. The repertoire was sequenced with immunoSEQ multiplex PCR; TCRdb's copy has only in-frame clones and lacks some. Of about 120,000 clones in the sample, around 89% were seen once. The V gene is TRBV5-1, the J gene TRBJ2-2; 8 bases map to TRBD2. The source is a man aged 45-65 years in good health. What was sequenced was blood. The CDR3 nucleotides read TGCGCCAGCAGCGACCCGGGGGGGATCACCGGGGAGCTGTTTTTT. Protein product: CASSDPGGITGELFF.